The sequence of this T cell receptor (beta chain) was determined in a study of Tregs in tolerant kidney transplant recipients. Study outcomes and limitations: For some patients, primers changed over time, blocking nucleotide-level comparison. Expanding Tregs on activated donor B cells appeared to best identify donor-specific TCRbeta clones.

Note on this clone: Antigen specificity is unknown.

Related graft donors supplied nonmyeloablative bone marrow transplants, and mixed chimerism was transient. CDR1 SGHTA and CDR2 FQGNSA come from the germline V gene. V dropped 1 base and J dropped 4; count of bases not matched to a gene: 16. This CDR3 region has 19 residues. Only in-frame clones appear in the TCRdb table, and some are missing; sequencing was by immunoSEQ multiplex PCR. The sample includes approximately 90,000 clones, roughly 93% of them seen just once. The sequencing here drew on CD4+ T cells from blood (PBMCs), taken 12 months after the transplant. This TCR was sampled from a human patient who received a combined kidney and bone marrow transplant. Some T cells may be supplied by the graft donor. The chain combines TRBV7-2 with TRBJ2-5; 9 bases are shared with TRBD2. DNA of the CDR3: TGTGCCAGCAGCTTAGGCCTCCTACGGCGGGAGGGGAAGGTAGAGACCCAGTACTTC. Encoded protein: CASSLGLLRREGKVETQYF.